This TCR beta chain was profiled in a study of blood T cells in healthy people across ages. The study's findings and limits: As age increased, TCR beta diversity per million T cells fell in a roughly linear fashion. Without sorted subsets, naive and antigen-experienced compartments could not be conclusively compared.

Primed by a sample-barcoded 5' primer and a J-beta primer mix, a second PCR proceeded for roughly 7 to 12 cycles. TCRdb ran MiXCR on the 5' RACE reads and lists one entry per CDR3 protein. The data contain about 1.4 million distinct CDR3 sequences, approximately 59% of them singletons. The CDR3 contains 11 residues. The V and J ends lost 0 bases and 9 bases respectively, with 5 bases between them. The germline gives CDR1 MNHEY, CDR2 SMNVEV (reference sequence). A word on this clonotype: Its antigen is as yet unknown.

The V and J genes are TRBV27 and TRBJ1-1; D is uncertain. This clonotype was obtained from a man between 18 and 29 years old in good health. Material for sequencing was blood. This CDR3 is CASSLSGKAFF. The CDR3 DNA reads TGTGCCAGCAGTTTATCAGGGAAAGCTTTCTTT.